This T cell receptor beta chain originates from a study of T cell changes during pregnancy in multiple sclerosis. This CDR3 region has 15 residues. The trim removed 8 bases at V and 5 bases at J, leaving 11 bases unmatched. Germline V gives CDR1 SQVTM, CDR2 ANQGSEA. Profiled with immunoSEQ multiplex PCR; TCRdb holds only in-frame clones, not every one. The profile shows about 59,000 clones, around 94% of them singletons. V usage is TRBV29-1 and J usage is TRBJ2-2, with 10 bases fitting TRBD2. Specimen: CD8+ T cells from peripheral blood mononuclear cells, collected after pregnancy. This clonotype was sampled from a female donor with multiple sclerosis, enrolled in a pregnancy study. Here the CDR3 reads CSPTLRTSGTGELFF. CDR3 nucleotides: TGCAGCCCTACTCTAAGGACTAGCGGTACCGGGGAGCTGTTTTTT.